One and the same sample provided the 24 T cell receptor beta chains below, sequenced in a study of blood T cell repertoires in COVID-19. The table came from immunoSEQ multiplex PCR; TCRdb's copy has only in-frame clones and leaves some out. The sample yields some 290,000 clones, around 91% seen once. Specimen: peripheral blood. These receptors originate from a woman aged 40 to 55 with COVID-19, enrolled during active disease.

The chain links TRBV6-4 to TRBJ1-2; tentative D call: TRBD1 (5 bases). V was pared by 4 bases and J by 5 bases, with 11 bases between. Germline V gene sequence: CDR1 MRHNA, CDR2 SNTAGT. The CDR3 sequence is 13 residues long. The CDR3 DNA reads TGTGCCAGCAGTGGGCCTGGGGCGTATGGCTACACCTTC. This gives the protein CASSGPGAYGYTF.

The chain uses TRBV6-2 or TRBV6-3 and TRBJ2-7; 9 bases are shared with TRBD1. This CDR3 spans 17 amino acids. The V and J ends lost 6 bases and 2 bases, in that order; junction bases with no gene match: 14. From germline, CDR1 is MNHEY and CDR2 SVGEGT. The CDR3 region has the DNA TGTGCCAGCAGCCCGGGACAGGGAGGAAGAAGAACCTACGAGCAGTACTTC. This codes for CASSPGQGGRRTYEQYF.

This chain joins TRBV30 and TRBJ1-1, with D perhaps matching TRBD1 (5 bases). The V and J ends lost 3 bases and 8 bases respectively, with 13 bases between them. This CDR3 is 12 amino acids long. Germline V gene data show CDR1 as GTSNPN and CDR2 as SVGIG (reference sequence). The CDR3 DNA sequence: TGTGCCTGGAGGCCGGTGGGACTCGAAGCTTTCTTT. Translation gives CAWRPVGLEAFF.

V is TRBV5-8 and J is TRBJ2-6; TRBD1 is a possible D gene (6 bases). Trimming removed 4 bases at V and 6 bases at J, with 26 bases between. CDR3 length: 19 residues. CDR1 and CDR2 from the germline V gene are SGHTS and YDEGEE. The CDR3 bases are TGTGCCAGCAGCCCGGAGACAGGATTCTCAATTAAGAAGGCCAACGTCCTGACTTTC. Protein sequence: CASSPETGFSIKKANVLTF.

V usage is TRBV7-8 and J usage is TRBJ2-5, with 11 bases lining up with TRBD1. V was pared by 4 bases and J by 6 bases, with 7 bases of the junction left unmatched. From germline, CDR1 is SGHVS and CDR2 FQNEAQ. The CDR3 has 15 residues. The CDR3 DNA follows: TGTGCCAGCAGCTCCGGGACAGGGGGTTGGAAGACCCAGTACTTC. Amino acids: CASSSGTGGWKTQYF.

The rearrangement joins TRBV9 to TRBJ1-6; the D is unclear. V was pared by 0 bases and J by 0 bases, with 7 bases between. The length of the CDR3 is 16 residues. The germline V gene has CDR1 SGDLS and CDR2 YYNGEE. Here the CDR3 reads CASSVVLSSYNSPLHF. The CDR3 DNA sequence: TGTGCCAGCAGCGTAGTACTGAGCTCCTATAATTCACCCCTCCACTTT.

The chain couples TRBV30 to TRBJ2-3; perhaps TRBD2 as D (5 bases). Germline values: CDR1 GTSNPN, CDR2 SVGIG (reference sequence). The CDR3 has 14 residues. V was cut by 5 bases and J by 1 base, with 13 bases left in between. CDR3 nucleotide sequence: TGTGCCTGGGGCCGAGGGTACGGCACAGATACGCAGTATTTT. It encodes CAWGRGYGTDTQYF.

This sequence joins TRBV9 and TRBJ1-4; TRBD1 aligns across 7 bases. Per germline, CDR1 SGDLS and CDR2 YYNGEE. The ends lost 5 bases at V and 7 bases at J; junction bases unmatched: 8. The CDR3 is 14 amino acids. The CDR3 nucleotides read TGTGCCAGCAGTCAAAGACAGGGTGCTGAAAAACTGTTTTTT. This sequence encodes CASSQRQGAEKLFF.

The chain has TRBV11-2 and TRBJ2-1, with a tentative D call TRBD2 (5 bases). V was cut by 5 bases and J by 1 base, with 6 bases left in between. Germline loops: CDR1 SGHAT, CDR2 FQNNGV. The CDR3 has 13 amino acids. The chain's CDR3 is CASSPGSYNEQFF. CDR3 DNA: TGTGCCAGCAGCCCGGGGTCCTACAATGAGCAGTTCTTC.

This chain connects TRBV2 to TRBJ1-2; D is undetermined. Germline V gene lookup returns CDR1 SNHLY and CDR2 FYNNEI. With 5 bases removed from V and 8 bases from J, the gap between germline ends came to 15 bases. This CDR3 has 13 residues. CDR3 bases: TGTGCCAGCAGTCAAGGCGGGGTTGTGGGCTACACCTTC. Translating gives CASSQGGVVGYTF.

This rearrangement joins TRBV9 to TRBJ2-5; D is ambiguous. Trimming pared 4 bases from V and 7 bases from J, leaving 11 bases between. The CDR3 consists of 12 residues. CDR1 is SGDLS and CDR2 is YYNGEE in the germline V gene. The CDR3 region has the DNA TGTGCCAGCAGCACCCGACCGGGGACCCAGTACTTC. Protein sequence: CASSTRPGTQYF.

This clone was detected many times. V gene TRBV27 combines with J gene TRBJ1-1; no clear D. The CDR3 loop spans 14 amino acids. V shed 6 bases and J shed 0 bases, with 11 bases lying between them. Germline-derived CDR1 and CDR2 are MNHEY and SMNVEV (reference sequence). This chain's CDR3 is CASSQDFMNTEAFF. CDR3 DNA sequence: TGTGCCAGCAGCCAGGATTTCATGAACACTGAAGCTTTCTTT.

V gene TRBV7-3 combines with J gene TRBJ2-1; 8 bases line up with TRBD1. J lost 0 bases, V lost 5 bases, and 3 bases had no gene match. The CDR3 spans 15 residues. CDR1 and CDR2 (germline): SGHTA, FQGTGA. CDR3 amino acids: CASSTDRGSYNEQFF. The CDR3 coding sequence is TGTGCCAGCAGCACAGACAGGGGCTCCTACAATGAGCAGTTCTTC.

The chain has TRBV5-5 and TRBJ1-1, with D unresolved. The CDR3 has 15 amino acids. V was shortened by 0 bases and J by 0 bases, with 9 bases between the two germline ends. Germline CDR1 is SGHKS and CDR2 is YYEKEE (reference sequence). CDR3 residues: CASSLAPHMNTEAFF. For the CDR3, the DNA is TGTGCCAGCAGCTTGGCCCCACACATGAACACTGAAGCTTTCTTT. The full variable domain, with the rest looked up from reference TRBV5-5 and TRBJ1-1, is DAGVTQSPTHLIKTRGQQVTLRCSPISGHKSVSWYQQVLGQGPQFIFQYYEKEERGRGNFPDRFSARQFPNYSSELNVNALLLGDSALYLCASSLAPHMNTEAFFGQGTRLTVV.

This chain uses TRBV11-3 with TRBJ1-1, with unresolved D. Trimming took 5 bases from V and 4 from J, leaving 14 bases between them. CDR3 length equals 14 residues. The germline V gene has CDR1 SGHNT and CDR2 YENEEA. The CDR3 DNA reads as TGTGCCAGCAGCCGATCCCGGGAGAGCACTGAAGCTTTCTTT. It translates to CASSRSRESTEAFF.

This sequence joins TRBV5-1 and TRBJ1-1; D is undetermined. Trimming took 4 bases from V and 5 from J, leaving 15 bases between them. The CDR3 runs to 14 residues. Per germline, CDR1 SGHRS and CDR2 YFSETQ. The chain's CDR3 is CASSNMREKTEAFF. CDR3 nucleotide sequence: TGCGCCAGCAGCAACATGAGGGAGAAAACTGAAGCTTTCTTT.

In this sample, this clone turned up a few times. The rearrangement uses TRBV27 and TRBJ1-3; D perhaps matches TRBD1 (5 bases). Trimming shortened V by 5 bases and J by 0 bases, and 8 bases separated the two germline ends. Germline CDR1 and CDR2: MNHEY and SMNVEV (reference sequence). The CDR3 consists of 14 residues. CDR3 nucleotide sequence: TGTGCCAGCAGTGCAGGGTTCTCTGGAAACACCATATATTTT. It translates to CASSAGFSGNTIYF.

The rearrangement links TRBV11-3 to TRBJ2-3, with 10 bases identical to TRBD2. CDR3 size: 16 residues. CDR1 and CDR2 (germline): SGHNT, YENEEA. Trimming cost V 6 bases and J 1 base; bases outside gene matches: 7. In DNA, the CDR3 is TGTGCCAGCAGATCGAGCGGGGGGGCTGGCACAGATACGCAGTATTTT. This codes for CASRSSGGAGTDTQYF.

V gene TRBV28 combines with J gene TRBJ2-5; TRBD1 matches at 9 bases. Germline CDR1 MDHEN, CDR2 SYDVKM. J lost 5 bases, V lost 5 bases, and 12 bases had no gene match. This CDR3 has 16 residues. This CDR3 reads CASSETPGQGRETQYF. The CDR3, as DNA: TGTGCCAGCAGTGAGACACCGGGACAGGGTAGGGAGACCCAGTACTTC.

The chain links TRBV7-3 to TRBJ1-1; D possibly corresponds to TRBD1 (6 bases). The V and J ends lost 4 bases and 5 bases respectively, with 17 bases between them. CDR3 length: 15 amino acids. Per the germline V gene, CDR1 is SGHTA and CDR2 is FQGTGA. The CDR3 loop reads CASSSLGGGVTEAFF. As DNA, the CDR3 is TGTGCCAGCAGCTCCCTGGGAGGGGGGGTTACTGAAGCTTTCTTT.

The chain joins TRBV7-2 to TRBJ1-1; D call uncertain. V was clipped by 5 bases and J by 5 bases, with 12 bases between them. Germline CDR1 reads SGHTA; CDR2 reads FQGNSA. The CDR3 runs to 13 residues. The CDR3 loop is CASSPGSRTEAFF. As DNA, the CDR3 is TGTGCCAGCAGCCCCGGTTCACGAACTGAAGCTTTCTTT.

The rearrangement links TRBV20-1 to TRBJ2-7, with 11 nucleotides matching TRBD2. The germline V gene has CDR1 DFQATT and CDR2 SNEGSKA (reference sequence). The CDR3 totals 15 residues. With 3 bases clipped from V and 3 bases from J, the junction kept 7 bases outside the gene matches. Here the CDR3 DNA reads TGCAGTGCTAGTCTAGCGGGGGGCCCCCACTACGAGCAGTACTTC. Protein: CSASLAGGPHYEQYF.

The CDR3 here is CSLRRAPQETQYF. CDR3 DNA: TGCAGCCTCCGGCGGGCCCCCCAAGAGACCCAGTACTTC. V and J are TRBV29-1 and TRBJ2-5; tentatively, D is TRBD2 (5 bases). This CDR3 is built from 13 residues. V lost 8 bases, J lost 1 base, and 14 bases lay in between. Germline V gives CDR1 SQVTM, CDR2 ANQGSEA.

CDR3 sequence: CASSLVGGDTQYF. The CDR3 coding sequence is TGTGCCAGCAGCTTGGTCGGAGGGGATACGCAGTATTTT. V gene TRBV5-4 combines with J gene TRBJ2-3; D is perhaps TRBD2 (6 bases). The CDR3 is 13 amino acids. V lost 0 bases and J lost 6, with 8 bases in between. CDR1 SGHNT and CDR2 YYREEE come from the germline V gene (reference sequence).